This record concerns one TCR beta chain sequence. Participant reports of clinical history set cohort assignment. The data stem from a study of blood T cell repertoires in COVID-19. Study-level background: The samples span acute and convalescent COVID-19 from the United States, Italy and Spain. Nucleic acid was either cDNA or gDNA, and it came from T cells, B-cell-depleted T cells, or PBMCs.

The assay was immunoSEQ multiplex PCR, and TCRdb's table has in-frame clones only and misses some. The table lists around 250,000 clones, approximately 89% of them singletons. From germline, CDR1 is LGHDT and CDR2 YNNKEL (reference sequence). The CDR3 extends over 15 amino acids. The V end was cut by 0 bases, the J end by 12 bases, with 18 bases between. The J gene is TRBJ2-1, the V gene TRBV3-1 (or the pseudogene TRBV3-2), with D possibly being TRBD2 (5 bases). The sequenced sample consisted of PBMCs or T cells enriched from blood (not recorded which). The origin of this receptor is a woman aged 40 to 55 with acute COVID-19. CDR3 sequence (DNA): TGTGCCAGCAGCCAAGATCCCCAACCCTGCGGAGGGCAGTTCTTC. This sequence encodes CASSQDPQPCGGQFF.